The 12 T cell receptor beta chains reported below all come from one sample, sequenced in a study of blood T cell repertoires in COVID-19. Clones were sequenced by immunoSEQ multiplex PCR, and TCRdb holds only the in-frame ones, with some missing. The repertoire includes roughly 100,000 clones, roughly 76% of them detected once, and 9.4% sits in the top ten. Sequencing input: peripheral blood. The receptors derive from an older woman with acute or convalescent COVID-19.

The DNA of the CDR3 is TGTGCCAGCAGCGTAGAGGGACAGGTTATCAATCAGCCCCAGCATTTT. This encodes CASSVEGQVINQPQHF. V is TRBV9 and J is TRBJ1-5, with 8 bases that match TRBD1. V gave up 0 bases and J gave up 3 bases; unmatched junction bases: 5. Germline CDR1 is SGDLS and CDR2 is YYNGEE. This CDR3 comprises 16 residues.

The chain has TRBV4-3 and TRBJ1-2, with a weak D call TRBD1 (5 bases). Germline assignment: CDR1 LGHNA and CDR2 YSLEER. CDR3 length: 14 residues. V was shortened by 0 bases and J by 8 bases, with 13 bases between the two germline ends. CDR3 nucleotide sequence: TGCGCCAGCAGCCAAGACGGGCGGGGGGACGGCTACACCTTC. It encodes CASSQDGRGDGYTF.

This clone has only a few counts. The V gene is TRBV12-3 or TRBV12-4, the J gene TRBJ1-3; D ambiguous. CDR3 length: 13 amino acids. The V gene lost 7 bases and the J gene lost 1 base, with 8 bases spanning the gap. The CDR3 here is CASKMSSGNTIYF. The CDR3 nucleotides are TGTGCCAGCAAAATGTCTTCTGGAAACACCATATATTTT.

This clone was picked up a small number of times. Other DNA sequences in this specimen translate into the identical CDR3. The CDR3 protein is CASSILNTGELFF. CDR3 sequence (DNA): TGTGCCAGTAGTATCCTCAACACCGGGGAGCTGTTTTTT. The rearrangement joins TRBV19 to TRBJ2-2, with D unresolved. Germline CDR1 is LNHDA and CDR2 is SQIVND (reference sequence). Trimming removed 3 bases from V and 2 bases from J, with 4 bases in between. CDR3 length: 13 residues.

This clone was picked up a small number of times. The CDR3, as DNA: TGCGCCAGCAGCCAAGTCAGGGGAGCTGGCGAGCAGTACTTC. It yields the protein CASSQVRGAGEQYF. The J gene is TRBJ2-7, the V gene TRBV4-3, with D possibly matching TRBD1 (6 bases). Germline CDR1 and CDR2: LGHNA and YSLEER. The length of the CDR3 is 14 residues. V was shortened by 1 base and J by 6 bases, with 13 bases between the two germline ends.

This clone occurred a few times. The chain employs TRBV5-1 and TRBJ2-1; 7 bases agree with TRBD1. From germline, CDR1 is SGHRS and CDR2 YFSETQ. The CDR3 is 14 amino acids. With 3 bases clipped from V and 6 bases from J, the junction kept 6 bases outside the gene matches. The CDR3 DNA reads TGCGCCAGCAGCTCTATAGGGACAGTCAATGAGCAGTTCTTC. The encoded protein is CASSSIGTVNEQFF. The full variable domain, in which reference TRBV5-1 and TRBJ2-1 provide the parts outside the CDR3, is KAGVTQTPRYLIKTRGQQVTLSCSPISGHRSVSWYQQTPGQGLQFLFEYFSETQRNKGNFPGRFSGRQFSNSRSEMNVSTLELGDSALYLCASSSIGTVNEQFFGPGTRLTVL.

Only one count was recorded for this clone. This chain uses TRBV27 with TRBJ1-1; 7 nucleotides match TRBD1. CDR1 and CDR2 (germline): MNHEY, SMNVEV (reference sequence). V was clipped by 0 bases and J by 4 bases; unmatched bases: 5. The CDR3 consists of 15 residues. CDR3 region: CASSLSPQGLTEAFF. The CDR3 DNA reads TGTGCCAGCAGTTTATCCCCACAGGGGCTCACTGAAGCTTTCTTT.

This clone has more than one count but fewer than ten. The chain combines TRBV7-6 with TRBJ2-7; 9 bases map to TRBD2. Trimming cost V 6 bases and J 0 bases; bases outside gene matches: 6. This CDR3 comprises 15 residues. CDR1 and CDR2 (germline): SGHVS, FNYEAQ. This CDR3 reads CASSQLAGDSYEQYF. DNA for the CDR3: TGTGCCAGCAGTCAGTTAGCGGGGGACTCCTACGAGCAGTACTTC. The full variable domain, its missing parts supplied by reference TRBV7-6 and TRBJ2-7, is GAGVSQSPRYKVTKRGQDVALRCDPISGHVSLYWYRQALGQGPEFLTYFNYEAQQDKSGLPNDRFSAERPEGSISTLTIQRTEQRDSAMYRCASSQLAGDSYEQYFGPGTRLTVT.

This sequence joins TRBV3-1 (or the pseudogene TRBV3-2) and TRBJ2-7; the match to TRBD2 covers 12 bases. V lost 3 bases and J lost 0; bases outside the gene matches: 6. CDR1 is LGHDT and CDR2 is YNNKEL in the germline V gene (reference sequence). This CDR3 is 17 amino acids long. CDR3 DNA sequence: TGTGCCAGCAGCCAGACTAGCGGGGGCGAATACTCCTACGAGCAGTACTTC. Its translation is CASSQTSGGEYSYEQYF.

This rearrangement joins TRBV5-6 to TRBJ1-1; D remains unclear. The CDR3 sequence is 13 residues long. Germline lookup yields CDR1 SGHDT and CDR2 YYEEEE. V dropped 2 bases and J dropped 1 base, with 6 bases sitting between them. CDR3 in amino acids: CASSFDTNTEAFF. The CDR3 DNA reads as TGTGCCAGCAGCTTCGACACGAACACTGAAGCTTTCTTT.

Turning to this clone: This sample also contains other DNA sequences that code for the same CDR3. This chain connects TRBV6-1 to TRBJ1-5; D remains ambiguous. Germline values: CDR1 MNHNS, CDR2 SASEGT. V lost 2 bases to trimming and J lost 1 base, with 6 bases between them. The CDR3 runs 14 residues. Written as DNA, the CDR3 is TGTGCCAGCAGTGAATCGGGAAGCAATCAGCCCCAGCATTTT. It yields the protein CASSESGSNQPQHF.

The CDR3 spells CASSQVVGFATNEKLFF. CDR3 in DNA: TGCGCCAGCAGCCAAGTGGTCGGGTTCGCAACTAATGAAAAACTGTTTTTT. This sequence joins TRBV4-3 and TRBJ1-4; D remains unclear. Trimming cost V 1 base and J 0 bases, with 12 bases left between them. Germline assignment: CDR1 LGHNA and CDR2 YSLEER. The CDR3 runs to 17 residues.